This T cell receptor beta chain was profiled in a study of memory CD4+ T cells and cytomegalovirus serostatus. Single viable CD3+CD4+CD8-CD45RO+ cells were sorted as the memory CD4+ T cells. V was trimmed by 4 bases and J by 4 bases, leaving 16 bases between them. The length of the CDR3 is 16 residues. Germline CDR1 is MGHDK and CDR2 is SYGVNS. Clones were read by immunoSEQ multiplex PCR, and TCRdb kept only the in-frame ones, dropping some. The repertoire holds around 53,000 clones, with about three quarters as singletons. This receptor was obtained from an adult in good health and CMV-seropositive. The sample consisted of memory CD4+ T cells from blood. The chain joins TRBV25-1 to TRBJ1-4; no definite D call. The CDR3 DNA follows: TGTGCCAGCAGTGTCCCGAGCACACGGGGTAATGAAAAACTGTTTTTT. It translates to CASSVPSTRGNEKLFF.